The subject of this entry is one T cell receptor beta chain. Its antigen is still unknown. The record has no base qualities; no much larger clone is one base away. The data belong to a study of STAT5B mutations in CD4+ large granular lymphocyte leukemia (dated by TCRdb to the early 2020s). About the full investigation: Among the healthy controls, the CDR3 'QG' motif was associated with a particular HLA allele. Flow cytometry on FACSCanto II or FACSVerse showed that the purified fractions were more than 95% pure among lymphocytes. The study compared the TCRbeta repertoires of patients with CD4+ T-cell large granular lymphocyte leukemia against the TCRbeta repertoires of healthy blood donors. The full study reports these points: Data were not HLA-matched; higher clonality in CD4+ versus CD8+ T-LGLL could reflect the relatively small sample size. Greater clonality appeared to be present in CD4-sorted patient repertoires than in healthy CD4+ repertoires, and the difference was retained after the putative leukemic clones were removed. Main leukemic clonotypes were private to each patient, although approximately 26% appeared at low frequency in other patients' non-leukemic repertoires.

The immunoSEQ assay at survey resolution was used to sequence TCRbeta rearrangements from genomic DNA. In the authors' own workflow: In the TCR sequencing data, the lowest productive clonotype frequency that could be detected was 2.59 x 10-5. Only productive TCRbeta rearrangements, defined as complete and in-frame sequences, were included in the analyses. The clonality of each sample was calculated as Simpson clonality in the immunoSEQ Analyzer version 3.0. Clones were categorized by frequency as very rare, small, medium, large (1-20%) or hyperexpanded (>20%). Generation probabilities were estimated with OLGA 1.2.3, V-gene circos plots were generated with VDJtools, specificities were searched for in VDJdb, and CDR3 motifs were identified with GLIPH. In TCRdb, the immuneACCESS table is reduced to in-frame sequences with V and J assigned. These tables do not hold every clone; where another copy was compared, an unresolved V gene accounts for under half, and the others remain unexplained. Clone size and the V and J calls come from that table; the DNA yielded D and trimming. Recorded for this sample are tens of thousands of clones; roughly 80% of them occurred a single time. The ten largest clones take up more than 0.3% of the sample.

The healthy control group was made up of a few dozen blood donors, and the Finnish Red Cross blood service supplied their buffy coats. All TCR-sequenced material derived from peripheral blood: patient blood samples and healthy donor buffy coats. Ficoll-Hypaque gradient centrifugation was used to isolate peripheral blood mononuclear cells. CD4+ cells were purified magnetically from the buffy coats of healthy controls. Genomic DNA was extracted with the Gentra Puregene Cell and Tissue kit and quantified on a Qubit 2.0 fluorometer. The material sequenced was CD4+ T cells from blood buffy coats. This receptor was taken from a human donor in good health.

The bases read TGTGCCAGCTCCTTAAATAATTCACCCCTCCACTTT. Protein translation: CASSLNNSPLHF. The receptor chain draws on TRBV18 and TRBJ1-6, with no reliable assignment of the D segment. From the cysteine up to the phenylalanine, the CDR3 has a length of 12 residues. Left in the record is the CDR3 DNA by itself, 36 bases read in frame from the first base. CDR1 is given as KGHSH and CDR2 as LQKENI, both from the germline V gene. V was cut back by 6 bases and J by 5 bases, leaving a gap of 5 bases between them.